This entry lists 17 T cell receptor beta chains sequenced from one sample in a study of blood T cell repertoires in COVID-19. Produced via immunoSEQ multiplex PCR; TCRdb's table is partial and in-frame only. The sample contains 290,000 or so clones, roughly nine tenths of which appear only once. The sample taken for sequencing was peripheral blood. The receptor source for this set is a woman aged 25 to 39 with COVID-19, enrolled during active disease.

This clone occurred a few times. The chain employs TRBV11-3 and TRBJ2-7, with a possible D match to TRBD1 (5 bases). CDR3 length: 15 amino acids. Per germline, CDR1 SGHNT and CDR2 YENEEA. Trimming stripped 4 bases from V and 2 bases from J, with 15 bases between. CDR3 region: CASSWGDRVPYEQYF. CDR3 sequence (DNA): TGTGCCAGCAGCTGGGGCGATAGGGTCCCCTACGAGCAGTACTTC.

With respect to this clone: Other DNA sequences of this sample code for an identical CDR3. This chain links TRBV5-8 with TRBJ1-5; no firm D call. V lost 2 bases, J lost 2 bases, and 8 bases lay in between. The germline CDR1 and CDR2 sequences are SGHTS and YDEGEE. The CDR3 sequence is 14 residues long. CDR3: CASSFGSGNQPQHF. The CDR3 bases are TGTGCCAGCAGCTTCGGGAGCGGCAATCAGCCCCAGCATTTT.

The gene calls are TRBV19 and TRBJ1-2; no firm D call. V was trimmed by 3 bases and J by 8 bases, leaving 19 bases between them. Germline V gene data show CDR1 as LNHDA and CDR2 as SQIVND (reference sequence). The CDR3 consists of 15 residues. The CDR3, as DNA: TGTGCCAGTAGTATGGCAGCCGGGATTCAAGGAGGCTACACCTTC. Encoded protein: CASSMAAGIQGGYTF.

The V call is TRBV2, the J call TRBJ1-5; D ambiguous. The CDR3 is made up of 12 amino acids. V was trimmed by 5 bases and J by 7 bases, leaving 9 bases between them. The germline V gene encodes CDR1 SNHLY and CDR2 FYNNEI. For the CDR3, the DNA is TGTGCCAGCAGTATAACATACCAGCCCCAGCATTTT. Translation: CASSITYQPQHF.

This clone appeared once. The V and J genes are TRBV28 and TRBJ1-2; TRBD1 agrees at 7 bases. Per germline, CDR1 MDHEN and CDR2 SYDVKM. V lost 8 bases to trimming and J lost 7 bases; unmatched junction nucleotides: 13. This CDR3 is built from 14 residues. In nucleotides, the CDR3 is TGTGCCAGCGTTAAGACAGGGCTCTTTTTTGGCTACACCTTC. It translates to CASVKTGLFFGYTF.

This clone was seen only once. V and J are TRBV29-1 and TRBJ2-5; TRBD2 matches 8 bases. This CDR3 has 14 residues. From germline, CDR1 is SQVTM and CDR2 ANQGSEA. With 4 bases clipped from V and 3 bases from J, the junction kept 7 bases outside the gene matches. The DNA of the CDR3 is TGCAGCGTTGCTCCGGGCGGGGGGAAAGAGACCCAGTACTTC. It specifies CSVAPGGGKETQYF.

In nucleotides, the CDR3 is TGTGCCAGCAGTTCAGGAACAGGGGGCTGGACTGAAGCTTTCTTT. This sequence encodes CASSSGTGGWTEAFF. V usage is TRBV28 and J usage is TRBJ1-1; 9 bases line up with TRBD1. This CDR3 contains 15 residues. Germline V gives CDR1 MDHEN, CDR2 SYDVKM. J gave up 5 bases and V 4 bases, and 8 bases lay outside the gene matches.

This sequence joins TRBV9 and TRBJ1-1; TRBD1 aligns across 9 bases. The length of the CDR3 is 17 residues. Germline V gives CDR1 SGDLS, CDR2 YYNGEE. V shed 0 bases, J shed 1 base, and the junction held 7 bases outside the gene matches. The CDR3, as DNA: TGTGCCAGCAGCGTAGGGACAGGGGAGTTGGGGAACACTGAAGCTTTCTTT. Its protein is CASSVGTGELGNTEAFF.

This chain links TRBV18 with TRBJ1-2; 10 positions agree with TRBD1. Looked up from germline, CDR1 is KGHSH and CDR2 is LQKENI. The CDR3 consists of 16 residues. V lost 6 bases and J lost 0; bases outside the gene matches: 7. The CDR3 loop reads CASSYGTGEANYGYTF. Written as DNA, the CDR3 is TGTGCCAGCTCCTACGGGACAGGGGAAGCTAACTATGGCTACACCTTC.

The V call is TRBV7-9, the J call TRBJ1-1, with TRBD1 identical over 12 bases. Germline loops: CDR1 SEHNR, CDR2 FQNEAQ (reference sequence). The CDR3 runs to 17 residues. Trimming took 5 bases from V and 2 from J; bases not matched to a gene: 9. The CDR3 nucleotides read TGTGCCAGCAGCGACCCGGGACAGGGGGCACTTAACACTGAAGCTTTCTTT. This gives the protein CASSDPGQGALNTEAFF.

The chain combines TRBV28 with TRBJ1-4, with 7 bases aligning to TRBD1. The trim removed 7 bases at V and 5 bases at J, leaving 10 bases unmatched. The CDR3 runs 15 residues. Looked up from germline, CDR1 is MDHEN and CDR2 is SYDVKM. The CDR3 region is CASNLNQGVNEKLFF. The CDR3 region has the DNA TGTGCCAGCAACTTAAACCAGGGGGTAAATGAAAAACTGTTTTTT.

This clone was observed a single time. V usage is TRBV5-1 and J usage is TRBJ1-1, with TRBD1 matching over 11 bases. J lost 11 bases, V lost 3 bases, and 15 bases had no gene match. The CDR3 is 16 amino acids. CDR1 SGHRS and CDR2 YFSETQ come from the germline V gene. The CDR3 DNA follows: TGCGCCAGCAGCTACAATCTCGGACAGGGGGCGCGGAGTGCTTTCTTT. This encodes CASSYNLGQGARSAFF. The whole variable domain, filled in from reference TRBV5-1 and TRBJ1-1, reads KAGVTQTPRYLIKTRGQQVTLSCSPISGHRSVSWYQQTPGQGLQFLFEYFSETQRNKGNFPGRFSGRQFSNSRSEMNVSTLELGDSALYLCASSYNLGQGARSAFFGQGTRLTVV.

This clone is a singleton in its sample. The V gene is TRBV3-1 (or the pseudogene TRBV3-2), the J gene TRBJ2-6; D gene uncertain. Germline V lookup: CDR1 LGHDT, CDR2 YNNKEL (reference sequence). The V and J ends lost 9 bases and 0 bases respectively, with 12 bases between them. The CDR3 runs 15 residues. The CDR3 spells CASTDQLSGANVLTF. The CDR3 DNA reads as TGTGCCAGTACAGACCAGCTCTCTGGGGCCAACGTCCTGACTTTC.

The chain links TRBV7-2 to TRBJ2-3; the match to TRBD2 covers 12 bases. The CDR3 loop spans 15 amino acids. The trim removed 3 bases at V and 4 bases at J, leaving 2 bases unmatched. Germline-derived CDR1 and CDR2 are SGHTA and FQGNSA. This CDR3 reads CASSLTSGRADTQYF. The CDR3 nucleotides read TGTGCCAGCAGCTTGACTAGCGGGAGAGCAGATACGCAGTATTTT.

The chain is built from TRBV29-1 and TRBJ2-1, with 12 nucleotides matching TRBD2. The CDR3 totals 16 residues. The V gene's germline CDR1 is SQVTM and CDR2 ANQGSEA. The V and J ends lost 6 bases and 3 bases, in that order; junction bases with no gene match: 9. The CDR3 DNA reads as TGCAGCGTGGTACGTAGGACTAGCGGGAACTACAATGAGCAGTTCTTC. Amino acid sequence: CSVVRRTSGNYNEQFF.

V gene TRBV2 combines with J gene TRBJ1-2, with D maybe TRBD1 (6 bases). The CDR3 runs to 15 residues. The germline V gene has CDR1 SNHLY and CDR2 FYNNEI. V lost 3 bases and J 3 bases, leaving 14 bases between the germline ends. The CDR3, as DNA: TGTGCCAGCAGTGAGGCGGGGGCGCAGGACTATGGCTACACCTTC. Residues: CASSEAGAQDYGYTF.

The chain combines TRBV6-4 with TRBJ1-2; a possible D gene is TRBD1 (5 bases). CDR3 length: 12 residues. CDR1 MRHNA and CDR2 SNTAGT come from the germline V gene. V gave up 2 bases and J gave up 5 bases, with 6 bases separating them. The CDR3 here is CASSDPGYGYTF. CDR3 bases: TGTGCCAGCAGTGACCCAGGGTATGGCTACACCTTC.